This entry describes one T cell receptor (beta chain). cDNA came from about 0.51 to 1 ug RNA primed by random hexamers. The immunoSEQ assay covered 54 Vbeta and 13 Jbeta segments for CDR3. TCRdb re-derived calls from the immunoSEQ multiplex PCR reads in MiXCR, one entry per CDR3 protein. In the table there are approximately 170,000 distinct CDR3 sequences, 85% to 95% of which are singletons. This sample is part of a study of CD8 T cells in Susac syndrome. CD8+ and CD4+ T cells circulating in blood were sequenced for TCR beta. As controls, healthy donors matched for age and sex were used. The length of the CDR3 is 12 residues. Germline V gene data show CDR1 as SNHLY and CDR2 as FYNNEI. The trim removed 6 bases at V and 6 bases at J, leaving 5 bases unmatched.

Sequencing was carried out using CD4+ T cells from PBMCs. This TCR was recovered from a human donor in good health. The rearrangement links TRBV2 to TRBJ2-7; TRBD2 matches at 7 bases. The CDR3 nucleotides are TGTGCCAGCAGACCGGGGGGAGGCGAGCAGTACTTC. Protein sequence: CASRPGGGEQYF.